Listed here are 14 T cell receptor beta chains from one sample, sequenced in a study of blood T cell repertoires in COVID-19 (dated by TCRdb to 2018 to 2021). Preparation of the library involved the immunoSEQ multiplex PCR assay. TCRdb took over this immuneACCESS table, retaining in-frame rearrangements with V and J assigned. Such tables are incomplete; in checked studies, under half of the missing clones stem from an unresolved V gene, and the remainder is unexplained. The sample has 200,000 to 250,000 clones on record, around 85% of them singletons. 3.8% of the sample comes from the top ten. Material: PBMCs or T cells enriched from blood (not recorded which). The receptors originated from a woman aged 40 to 50 with acute COVID-19.

V usage is TRBV5-1 and J usage is TRBJ2-1, with 7 bases identical to TRBD2. CDR3 length: 17 amino acids. Losses at the gene ends were 4 bases for V and 0 bases for J; bases not matched to a gene: 10. Germline CDR1 SGHRS, CDR2 YFSETQ. The CDR3 nucleotides read TGCGCCAGCAGCGCCCAACTAGCGTTGAGCTCCTACAATGAGCAGTTCTTC. It encodes CASSAQLALSSYNEQFF.

The chain joins TRBV5-1 to TRBJ2-2; 10 nucleotides line up with TRBD1. The V gene end was trimmed by 4 bases and the J gene end by 4 bases; junction bases not matched to a gene: 4. Germline loops: CDR1 SGHRS, CDR2 YFSETQ. This CDR3 comprises 15 residues. The CDR3: CASSVDRGGTGELFF. DNA of the CDR3: TGCGCCAGCAGCGTGGACAGGGGGGGCACCGGGGAGCTGTTTTTT.

The chain recombines TRBV5-1 with TRBJ2-2; maybe TRBD2 (6 bases). Germline V lookup: CDR1 SGHRS, CDR2 YFSETQ. The CDR3 is 13 residues long. With 4 bases removed from V and 6 bases from J, the gap between germline ends came to 10 bases. CDR3 bases: TGCGCCAGCAGCCTCGGGGGAGCCGGGGAGCTGTTTTTT. It translates to CASSLGGAGELFF.

The rearrangement joins TRBV6-5 to TRBJ2-5, with 8 bases that match TRBD1. The length of the CDR3 is 14 residues. The germline gives CDR1 MNHEY, CDR2 SVGAGI. V trimming: 0 bases; J trimming: 5 bases; junction bases outside the gene matches: 2. CDR3 sequence reads: CASSYSNRGETQYF. The CDR3 DNA reads as TGTGCCAGCAGTTACTCGAACAGGGGGGAGACCCAGTACTTC.

The chain combines TRBV6-4 with TRBJ2-3; tentative D call: TRBD2 (6 bases). This CDR3 region has 13 residues. V lost 5 bases, J lost 0 bases, and 6 bases lay in between. The germline V gene has CDR1 MRHNA and CDR2 SNTAGT. As DNA, the CDR3 is TGTGCCAGCAGTAGCGGGAGCACAGATACGCAGTATTTT. Its protein product is CASSSGSTDTQYF.

The chain links TRBV6-5 to TRBJ2-7, with D possibly being TRBD1 (6 bases). This CDR3 has 14 amino acids. V lost 5 bases and J lost 7, with 18 bases in between. Germline-derived CDR1 and CDR2 are MNHEY and SVGAGI. DNA of the CDR3: TGTGCCAGCAGTCGGACAGTCACGTCGTATGAGCAGTACTTC. This sequence encodes CASSRTVTSYEQYF.

The chain is built from TRBV5-4 and TRBJ1-1; no clear D gene. V was trimmed by 2 bases and J by 0 bases, leaving 11 bases between them. The CDR3 contains 15 residues. Per the germline V gene, CDR1 is SGHNT and CDR2 is YYREEE (reference sequence). CDR3 residues: CASSFDPGVNTEAFF. The CDR3 bases are TGTGCCAGCAGCTTTGATCCCGGTGTGAACACTGAAGCTTTCTTT.

The V gene is TRBV7-8, the J gene TRBJ2-3; D is unclear. Germline V gene data show CDR1 as SGHVS and CDR2 as FQNEAQ. Trimming shortened V by 3 bases and J by 6 bases, and 13 bases separated the two germline ends. The CDR3 loop spans 14 amino acids. This CDR3 is CASSFSRWWDTQYF. CDR3 sequence (DNA): TGTGCCAGCAGCTTCTCCCGGTGGTGGGATACGCAGTATTTT.

V and J are TRBV28 and TRBJ1-3; no clear D gene. The germline V and J ends were trimmed by 5 bases and 3 bases, with 8 bases remaining between them. CDR3 length equals 13 residues. CDR1 is MDHEN, CDR2 SYDVKM, per germline. CDR3 nucleotides: TGTGCCAGCAGTCACGACTTTGGAAACACCATATATTTT. Amino acid sequence: CASSHDFGNTIYF.

The chain has TRBV19 and TRBJ1-1, with a weak D call TRBD1 (5 bases). CDR1 is LNHDA, CDR2 SQIVND, per germline (reference sequence). This CDR3 is 18 amino acids long. Trimming stripped 6 bases from V and 4 bases from J, with 27 bases between. The CDR3 coding sequence is TGTGCCAGTAGGGGGGGACGGGTTGACAACGCCTATGGCACTGAAGCTTTCTTT. This gives the protein CASRGGRVDNAYGTEAFF. The full variable domain, rest sourced from reference TRBV19 and TRBJ1-1, is DGGITQSPKYLFRKEGQNVTLSCEQNLNHDAMYWYRQDPGQGLRLIYYSQIVNDFQKGDIAEGYSVSREKKESFPLTVTSAQKNPTAFYLCASRGGRVDNAYGTEAFFGQGTRLTVV.

V is TRBV14 and J is TRBJ1-1; TRBD1 matches 7 bases. V was clipped by 4 bases and J by 3 bases; unmatched bases: 8. The CDR3 has 15 amino acids. Germline V gene lookup returns CDR1 SGHDN and CDR2 FVKESK. In DNA form, the CDR3 reads TGTGCCAGCAGCCGCCGGGACAGATTCGACACTGAAGCTTTCTTT. It translates to CASSRRDRFDTEAFF.

The rearrangement uses TRBV7-9 and TRBJ2-5; weak D call: TRBD1 (6 bases). This CDR3 comprises 14 residues. Germline loops: CDR1 SEHNR, CDR2 FQNEAQ (reference sequence). Trimming removed 3 bases at V and 4 bases at J, with 12 bases between. This chain's CDR3 is CASSFQGIGETQYF. DNA of the CDR3: TGTGCCAGCAGCTTTCAGGGGATCGGAGAGACCCAGTACTTC.

This chain connects TRBV5-1 to TRBJ2-1; the D is unclear. Deletions cut 2 bases from V and 8 bases from J, with 8 bases between. The CDR3 loop spans 12 amino acids. Germline V lookup: CDR1 SGHRS, CDR2 YFSETQ. CDR3 sequence: CASSFLLDEQFF. The CDR3 nucleotides are TGCGCCAGCAGCTTTCTCCTTGATGAGCAGTTCTTC.

This rearrangement joins TRBV10-1 to TRBJ2-2; D remains unclear. Looked up from germline, CDR1 is WNHNN and CDR2 is SYGVQD (reference sequence). V shed 6 bases and J shed 3 bases, with 11 bases lying between them. CDR3 length: 14 amino acids. The CDR3 loop reads CASRGDSYTGELFF. DNA of the CDR3: TGCGCCAGCAGGGGCGATTCCTACACCGGGGAGCTGTTTTTT.